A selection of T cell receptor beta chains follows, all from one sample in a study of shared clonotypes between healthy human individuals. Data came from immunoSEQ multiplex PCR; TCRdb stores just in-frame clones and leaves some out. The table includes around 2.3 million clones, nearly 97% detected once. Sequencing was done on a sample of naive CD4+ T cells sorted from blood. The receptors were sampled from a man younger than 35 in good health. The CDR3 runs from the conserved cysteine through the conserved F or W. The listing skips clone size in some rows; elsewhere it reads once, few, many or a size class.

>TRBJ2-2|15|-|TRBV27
CASSFGTVNTGELFF
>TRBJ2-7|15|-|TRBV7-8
CASSSLLAGGGEQYF
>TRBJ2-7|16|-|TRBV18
CASSATREQGFYEQYF
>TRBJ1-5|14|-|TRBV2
CASSDRALDQPQHF
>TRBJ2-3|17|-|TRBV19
CASSKRQNSGFTDTQYF
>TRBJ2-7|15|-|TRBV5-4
CASSPGQGVRNEQYF
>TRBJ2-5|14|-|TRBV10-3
CAISVGGLGETQYF
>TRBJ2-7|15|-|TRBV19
CASMDTGQGLYEQYF
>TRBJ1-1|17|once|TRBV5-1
CASSLGPGMMANTEAFF
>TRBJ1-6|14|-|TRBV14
CASSQESRASPLHF
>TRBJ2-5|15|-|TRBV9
CASSVVGGAGETQYF
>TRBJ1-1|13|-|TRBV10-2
CASSGVAGTEAFF
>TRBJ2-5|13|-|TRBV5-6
CASSLQGTGTQYF
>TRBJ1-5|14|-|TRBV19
CASSFSGGTQPQHF
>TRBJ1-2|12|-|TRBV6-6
CASSLDRRGYTF
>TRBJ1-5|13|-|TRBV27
CASSSRVNQPQHF
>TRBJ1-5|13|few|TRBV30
CAWTDSRNQPQHF
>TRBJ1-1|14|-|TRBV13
CASSLRSLAMEAFF
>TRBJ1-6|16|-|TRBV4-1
CASSQDTVPIQSPLHF
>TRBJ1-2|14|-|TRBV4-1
CASSQDRGAGGYTF
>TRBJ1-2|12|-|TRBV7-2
CASSSQGYGYTF
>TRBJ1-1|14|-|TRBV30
CAWSVADIGTEAFF
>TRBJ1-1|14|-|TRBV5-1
CASSFGQGGTEAFF
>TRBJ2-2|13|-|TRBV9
CASNIPNTGELFF
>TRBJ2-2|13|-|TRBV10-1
CASSNREPGELFF
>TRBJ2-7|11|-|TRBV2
CASSQADEQYF
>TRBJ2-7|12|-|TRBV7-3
CASSSGFQEQYF
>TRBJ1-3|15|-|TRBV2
CASSDVKNSGNTIYF
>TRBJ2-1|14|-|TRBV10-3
CAISGLAGRNEQFF
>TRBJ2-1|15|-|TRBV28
CASSGGLASGYEQFF
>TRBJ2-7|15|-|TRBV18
CASSPLDRVIYEQYF
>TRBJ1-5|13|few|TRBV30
CAWSKQGGQPQHF
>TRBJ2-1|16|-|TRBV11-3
CASSFGGTRSYNEQFF
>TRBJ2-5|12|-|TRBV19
CASSVRGETQYF
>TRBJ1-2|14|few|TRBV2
CASSRTGGYYGYTF
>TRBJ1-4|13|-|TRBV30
CAWSGTTNEKLFF
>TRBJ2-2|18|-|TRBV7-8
CASSRSRLGRGSTGELFF
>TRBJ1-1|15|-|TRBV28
CASSPPFGSWTEAFF
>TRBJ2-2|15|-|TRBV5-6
CASSRGRVRTGELFF
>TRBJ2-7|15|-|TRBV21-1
CASSKSSGPSYEQYF
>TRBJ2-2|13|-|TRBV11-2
CASSFTDTGELFF
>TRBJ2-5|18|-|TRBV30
CAWSVYIGRGPSWETQYF
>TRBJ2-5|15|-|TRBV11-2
CASSLMQGHRETQYF
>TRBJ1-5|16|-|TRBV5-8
CASSIGQGAGNQPQHF
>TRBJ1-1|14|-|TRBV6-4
CASRAQGMGTEAFF
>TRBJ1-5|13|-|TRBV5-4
CASSRDSNQPQHF
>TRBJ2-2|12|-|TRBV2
CASSDYGGELFF
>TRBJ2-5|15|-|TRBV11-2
CASSLALAGVETQYF
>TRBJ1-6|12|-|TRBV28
CASSLLDRPLHF
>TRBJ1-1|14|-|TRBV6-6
CASSYSRGGTEAFF
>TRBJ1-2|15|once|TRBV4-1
CASSQVVRGVGGYTF
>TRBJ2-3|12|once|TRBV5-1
CASSQDFGTQYF
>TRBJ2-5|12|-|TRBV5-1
CASSRQDGTQYF
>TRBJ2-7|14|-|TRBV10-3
CAIQGTSGPYEQYF
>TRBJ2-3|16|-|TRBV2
CASSPERGPGTDTQYF
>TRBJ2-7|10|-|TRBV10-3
CAMDPYEQYF
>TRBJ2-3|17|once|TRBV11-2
CASSWSPERFSTDTQYF
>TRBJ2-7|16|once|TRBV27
CASSLDRLAGHYEQYF
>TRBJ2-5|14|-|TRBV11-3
CASSLGGSIETQYF